This T cell receptor (beta chain) derives from a study of STAT5B mutations in CD4+ large granular lymphocyte leukemia. Clones were read by immunoSEQ multiplex PCR, and TCRdb kept only the in-frame ones, dropping some. Of 40,000 to 50,000 clones listed, around 81% are singletons. The germline V and J ends were trimmed by 6 bases and 2 bases, with 17 bases remaining between them. The germline V gene has CDR1 SGHTA and CDR2 FQGNSA. The CDR3 is made up of 16 amino acids. The TCR was taken from a human donor in good health. The sequencing input was CD4+ T cells from blood buffy coats. The V call is TRBV7-2, the J call TRBJ1-5; tentatively, D is TRBD1 (5 bases). CDR3: CASSHRDRPGNQPQHF. The CDR3 bases are TGTGCCAGCAGTCACCGGGACCGGCCGGGCAATCAGCCCCAGCATTTT.